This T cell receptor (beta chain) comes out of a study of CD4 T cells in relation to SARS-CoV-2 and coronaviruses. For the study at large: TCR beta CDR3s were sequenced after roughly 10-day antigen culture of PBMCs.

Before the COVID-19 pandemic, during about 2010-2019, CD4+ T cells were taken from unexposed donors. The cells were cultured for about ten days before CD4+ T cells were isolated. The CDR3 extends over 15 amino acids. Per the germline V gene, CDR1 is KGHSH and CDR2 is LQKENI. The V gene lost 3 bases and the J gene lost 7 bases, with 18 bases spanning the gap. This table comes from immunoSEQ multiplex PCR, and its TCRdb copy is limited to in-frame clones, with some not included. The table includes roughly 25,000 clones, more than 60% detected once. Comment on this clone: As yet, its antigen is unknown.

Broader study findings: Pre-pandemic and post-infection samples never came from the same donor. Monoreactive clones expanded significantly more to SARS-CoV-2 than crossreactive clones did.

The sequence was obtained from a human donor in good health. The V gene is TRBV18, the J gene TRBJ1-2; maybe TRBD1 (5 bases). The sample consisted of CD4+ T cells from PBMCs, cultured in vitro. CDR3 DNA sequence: TGTGCCAGCTCACCGCTGGGCAGGGATGAGAGTGGCTACACCTTC. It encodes CASSPLGRDESGYTF.